Given below is one T cell receptor beta chain in context. The data derive from a study of T-cell memory formation after mild COVID-19. TCRdb reanalysed the 5' RACE reads using MiXCR and keeps one entry per CDR3 protein. The sample has approximately 400,000 distinct CDR3 sequences, 18% seen once. The CDR3 is made up of 15 amino acids. V was pared by 0 bases and J by 5 bases, with 16 bases between. CDR1 and CDR2 from the germline V gene are DFQATT and SNEGSKA (reference sequence). The TCR originated in a man in his late teens or twenties who had mild COVID-19 (a few samples of this study predate the infection). Cell type and time point are not known. The V call is TRBV20-1, the J call TRBJ1-2; a possible D gene is TRBD1 (5 bases). Specimen: PBMCs or a T cell subset sorted from them (not recorded which). Here the CDR3 reads CSARDPTAGTYGYTF. The CDR3 DNA reads TGCAGTGCTAGAGACCCGACAGCGGGGACTTATGGCTACACCTTC.